This TCR beta chain was recorded in a study of blood T cell repertoires in COVID-19. Data came from immunoSEQ multiplex PCR; TCRdb stores just in-frame clones and leaves some out. The sample carries nearly 200,000 clones, 89% recorded once. The CDR3 is 18 amino acids. Germline loops: CDR1 SGHRS, CDR2 YFSETQ. V trimming: 2 bases; J trimming: 4 bases; junction bases outside the gene matches: 15. This receptor was identified in a woman aged 18-30 years who had recovered from COVID-19. The V and J genes are TRBV5-1 and TRBJ1-5; 7 bases are a match to TRBD1. The specimen sequenced was PBMCs or T cells enriched from blood (not recorded which). CDR3 region: CASSFGHRGGVLNQPQHF. The CDR3 DNA is TGCGCCAGCAGCTTTGGCCACAGGGGAGGCGTCCTAAATCAGCCCCAGCATTTT.